A selection of T cell receptor beta chains follows, all from one sample in a study of T cell responses to AZD1222 COVID-19 vaccine. TCRdb keeps only in-frame clones here, not all; method: immunoSEQ multiplex PCR. The profile covers approximately 210,000 clones, with approximately 90% appearing a single time and approximately 3.7% taken by the ten largest. This specimen was peripheral blood, taken 28 days after the second AZD1222 dose. Receptor source: an adult who received the AZD1222 COVID-19 vaccine. CDR3s include the opening cysteine and the closing phenylalanine or tryptophan. A D gene is named only where the DNA matches it firmly. The size field is filled for only some rows; it gives once, few, many or a size class.

>.|TRBV7-9|.|17|TRBJ2-6
TGTGCCAGCAGCGCCCGGACGGGAAGCTCTGGGGCCAACGTCCTGACTTTC
CASSARTGSSGANVLTF
>TRBD1|TRBV27|few|16|TRBJ1-1
TGTGCCAGCAGTTTATCCCCGCAGGGGGCGAACACTGAAGCTTTCTTT
CASSLSPQGANTEAFF
>.|TRBV9|few|12|TRBJ2-1
TGTGCCAGCAACGCGGGCTACAATGAGCAGTTCTTC
CASNAGYNEQFF
>.|TRBV9|.|15|TRBJ2-2
TGTGCCAGCAGCGTCGGGACTGGGAACACCGGGGAGCTGTTTTTT
CASSVGTGNTGELFF
>.|TRBV27|.|14|TRBJ2-7
TGTGCCAGCAGTTCCTCCGGACCTGGGTACGAGCAGTACTTC
CASSSSGPGYEQYF
>TRBD2|TRBV11-2|.|17|TRBJ2-7
TGTGCCAGCAGCTTAGGTACAGGACTAGGGCCGTACTACGAGCAGTACTTC
CASSLGTGLGPYYEQYF
>.|TRBV3-1/TRBV3-2|.|14|TRBJ1-5
TGTGCCAGCAGCCAATCAGGGGTAGGACAGCCCCAGCATTTT
CASSQSGVGQPQHF
>.|TRBV4-1|.|16|TRBJ2-7
TGCGCCAGCAGCCAAGATCCGGGGGAGGCCTCCTACGAGCAGTACTTC
CASSQDPGEASYEQYF
>TRBD1|TRBV6-1|.|21|TRBJ2-3
TGTGCCAGCAGTGAAGTGGGCCCGGACAGGGGAGTTGTGAGCGATACAGATACGCAGTATTTT
CASSEVGPDRGVVSDTDTQYF
>.|TRBV7-9|.|15|TRBJ1-6
TGTGCCAGCACCAACCAGAGGGCAGGGGCCTCACCCCTCCACTTT
CASTNQRAGASPLHF
>TRBD2|TRBV28|.|15|TRBJ2-3
TGTGCCAGCCGGACTAGCGGGAGCGTAACAGATACGCAGTATTTT
CASRTSGSVTDTQYF
>TRBD1|TRBV3-1/TRBV3-2|.|16|TRBJ1-4
TGTGCCAGCAGCCAGGACGACAGGGGGCTGGTGATAAAACTGTTTTTT
CASSQDDRGLVIKLFF
>.|TRBV30|.|17|TRBJ1-6
TGTGCCTGGGGGAGGGCCTACGGAAGCTCCTATAATTCACCCCTCCACTTT
CAWGRAYGSSYNSPLHF
>.|TRBV19|few|13|TRBJ2-1
TGTGCCAGTAGTATAGCGAGTAGGAATGAGCAGTTCTTC
CASSIASRNEQFF
>TRBD1|TRBV14|.|15|TRBJ2-4
TGTGCCAGCAGCCAGAAACAGGGGAGTCACGGCATTCAGTACTTC
CASSQKQGSHGIQYF
>.|TRBV19|.|15|TRBJ1-5
TGTGCCAGTAGTGTAGGACCGGGGGGCGGTCAGCCCCAGCATTTT
CASSVGPGGGQPQHF
>.|TRBV19|.|14|TRBJ1-1
TGTGCCAGTAGTCCTCGGGACGGAGGCACTGAAGCTTTCTTT
CASSPRDGGTEAFF
>TRBD1|TRBV7-2|.|17|TRBJ1-2
TGTGCCAGCAGCATCACGCAGGGGGTGAAAGCTAACTATGGCTACACCTTC
CASSITQGVKANYGYTF
>.|TRBV12-3/TRBV12-4|.|12|TRBJ1-1
TGTGCCAGCAACCCTGGGGACACTGAAGCTTTCTTT
CASNPGDTEAFF
>TRBD2|TRBV5-1|.|15|TRBJ2-7
TGCGCCAGCAGCTCGGTAGCGGGAGGGTTTGTCGAGCAGTACTTC
CASSSVAGGFVEQYF
>TRBD2|TRBV9|.|14|TRBJ2-7
TGTGCCAGCAGCGTAGGAAGCGGGAGCTACGAGCAGTACTTC
CASSVGSGSYEQYF
>TRBD2|TRBV7-3|.|15|TRBJ2-1
TGTGCCAGCAGCTCCAACGGGAGGGCGAGTAATGAGCAGTTCTTC
CASSSNGRASNEQFF
>.|TRBV11-3|.|15|TRBJ2-2
TGTGCCAGCAGCACACAGGGTCTAGGCACCGGGGAGCTGTTTTTT
CASSTQGLGTGELFF
>.|TRBV12-2|.|16|TRBJ2-7
TGTGCAAGTCGCTTCGGGACTAGCGGGATAACCTACGAGCAGTACTTC
CASRFGTSGITYEQYF